The clone carrying this TCR beta chain is a singleton in its sample. This specimen belongs to a study of blood T cell repertoires in COVID-19. Overall study: Samples came from the United States, Italy and Spain, spanning acute and convalescent COVID-19. The cDNA or gDNA used as material had been derived from T cells, B-cell-depleted T cells, or PBMCs.

As processed by the authors: By means of reference gene primer amplification, nucleated cell counts were estimated. The data were produced by immunoSEQ multiplex PCR, yet TCRdb's version contains in-frame clones alone and is incomplete. That table gives V, J and clone size, and the DNA gave D and trimming. The repertoire holds some 70,000 clones, 65% to 90% seen once, with under 7% in the top ten. Germline V gives CDR1 SQVTM, CDR2 ANQGSEA. CDR3 length equals 14 residues. V trimming: 5 bases; J trimming: 0 bases; junction bases outside the gene matches: 6. Sequencing was performed on peripheral blood. This TCR was sampled from a man in his 60s with acute or convalescent COVID-19. V is TRBV29-1 and J is TRBJ1-1; 7 bases line up with TRBD1. CDR3 DNA sequence: TGCAGCGTTAAACCGGGACAGCTGAACACTGAAGCTTTCTTT. Its protein product is CSVKPGQLNTEAFF.